Listed below are T cell receptor beta chains from one sample, sequenced in a study of cytotoxic CD8 clonotypes in ibrutinib-treated CLL. Sequencing used immunoSEQ multiplex PCR; TCRdb keeps in-frame clones, though not all of them. The sample shows 15,000 to 20,000 clones, about 64% of them seen only once. The sequences come from PBMCs, collected after 12 months of ibrutinib treatment. Source of these receptors: a human donor with chronic lymphocytic leukemia. CDR3s include the opening cysteine and the closing phenylalanine or tryptophan. The order of the fields is J gene, D gene, clone size, V gene, CDR3 DNA, CDR3 protein. D genes are given only for firm matches. Where a row states a size, it is once, few, many or the class of an expanded clone; other rows omit it.

TRBJ2-7 TRBD1 . TRBV10-3 TGTGCCACCGGGACAGGGGCCTCTGACCCGTCCTACGAGCAGTACTTC CATGTGASDPSYEQYF
TRBJ2-1 . few TRBV11-2 TGTGCCAGCAGCGCGGGACCCCAGAGCTACAATGAGCAGTTCTTC CASSAGPQSYNEQFF
TRBJ1-5 . . TRBV19 TGTGCCAGTAGTTCCGGGAGGAATCAGCCCCAGCATTTT CASSSGRNQPQHF
TRBJ2-7 TRBD2 . TRBV2 TGTGCCAGCATTACTACCGGGACTAGCGGGACGGAGCAGTACTTC CASITTGTSGTEQYF
TRBJ1-5 . few TRBV6-6 TGTGCCAGCAGTTACGGGAATCAGCCCCAGCATTTT CASSYGNQPQHF
TRBJ1-4 . . TRBV6-6 TGTGCCAGCAGTTACCTCAGGGGTCAGGGCGAAAAACTGTTTTTT CASSYLRGQGEKLFF
TRBJ2-1 TRBD1 few TRBV7-3 TGTGCCAGCAGCTCTAGACAGGGACGGAATGAGCAGTTCTTC CASSSRQGRNEQFF
TRBJ2-7 TRBD2 once TRBV18 TGTGCCAGCTCACCACCCGGGCGCGGGAGGGGGTACGAGCAGTACTTC CASSPPGRGRGYEQYF
TRBJ2-6 . . TRBV28 TGTGCCAGCAGTCGGATTCTGACGGGAGCTGGGGCCAACGTCCTGACTTTC CASSRILTGAGANVLTF
TRBJ1-2 . few TRBV6-1 TGTGCCAGCAGTGATCAGGGAGTTGGTGGCTACACCTTC CASSDQGVGGYTF
TRBJ1-5 . . TRBV10-1 TGCGCCAGCAGGGTGTGGGCAGGCCGAAGAAGTAGCAATCAGCCCCAGCATTTT CASRVWAGRRSSNQPQHF
TRBJ1-4 . . TRBV7-8 TGTGCCAGCAGCTCTACGAGGGGGACTAATGAAAAACTGTTTTTT CASSSTRGTNEKLFF
TRBJ2-3 . . TRBV5-1 TGCGCCAGCAGCTTGGGCAGGAGAACAAATACGCAGTATTTT CASSLGRRTNTQYF
TRBJ1-5 . once TRBV2 TGTGCCAGCAGTCCTGACAACAATCAGCCCCAGCATTTT CASSPDNNQPQHF
TRBJ2-1 . . TRBV7-8 TGTGCCAGCACCAAGGGGGTGGGGGCCAATGAGCAGTTCTTC CASTKGVGANEQFF
TRBJ2-3 . . TRBV25-1 TGTGCCAGCAGTGAATACACAGATACGCAGTATTTT CASSEYTDTQYF
TRBJ1-5 . few TRBV5-4 TGTGCCAGCAGCCTCCGGGACGGTCGCAATCAGCCCCAGCATTTT CASSLRDGRNQPQHF
TRBJ2-1 TRBD2 once TRBV30 TGTGCCTGGAGTTTTCTAGCGGGGGACTACAATGAGCAGTTCTTC CAWSFLAGDYNEQFF
TRBJ2-1 TRBD2 few TRBV6-1 TGTGCCAGCAGTGCTCGGGAGGGCCCAAATGAGCAGTTCTTC CASSAREGPNEQFF
TRBJ2-5 . . TRBV2 TGTGCCAGCAATCCAGAGAAGGTGCCGTACCGCCAAGAGACCCAGTACTTC CASNPEKVPYRQETQYF
TRBJ2-1 . . TRBV29-1 TGCAGCGCAGGGGAGGTTGACAATGAGCAGTTCTTC CSAGEVDNEQFF
TRBJ1-1 TRBD1 . TRBV5-1 TGCGCCAGCAGCAGGGGACAGGGGGACGACACTGAAGCTTTCTTT CASSRGQGDDTEAFF
TRBJ2-7 . . TRBV6-5 TGTGCCAGCAGTTACTCGGGAGGCTCCTCATCCTACGAGCAGTACTTC CASSYSGGSSSYEQYF
TRBJ2-2 . . TRBV29-1 TGCAGCGCCATCGTGGACATGAACACCGGGGAGCTGTTTTTT CSAIVDMNTGELFF
TRBJ1-5 TRBD1 . TRBV19 TGTGCCAGTAGTAGGGACAGTACTAATCAGCCCCAGCATTTT CASSRDSTNQPQHF
TRBJ2-2 TRBD2 few TRBV5-8 TGTGCCAGCAGCTACCGAGCGGGAGGGAGGAACACCGGGGAGCTGTTTTTT CASSYRAGGRNTGELFF
TRBJ2-3 . . TRBV7-3 TGTGCCAGCAGCTTACAGGGTGCAGGTAGCACAGATACGCAGTATTTT CASSLQGAGSTDTQYF
TRBJ2-5 . few TRBV7-7 TGTGCTAGCAGCCCCCCGGGGGCGGCTCAAGAGACCCAGTACTTC CASSPPGAAQETQYF
TRBJ1-4 . . TRBV28 TGTGCCAGCAATGGGACACCAGATGAAAAACTGTTTTTT CASNGTPDEKLFF
TRBJ2-7 TRBD2 . TRBV5-1 TGCGCCAGCACCGCCGGATGGGTAGCGGGAGTTTACGAGCAGTACTTC CASTAGWVAGVYEQYF
TRBJ2-7 TRBD2 once TRBV6-5 TGTGCCAGCAGTTACTCAGGTCTAGCGGGATCCTACGAGCAGTACTTC CASSYSGLAGSYEQYF
TRBJ2-7 . . TRBV10-1 TGCGCCAGCAGTGATTTAAGGGGGTCATACGAGCAGTACTTC CASSDLRGSYEQYF
TRBJ2-1 TRBD2 . TRBV4-1 TGCGCCAGCAGCCTTCGGACTAGCTCAGATACTAACAATGAGCAGTTCTTC CASSLRTSSDTNNEQFF
TRBJ2-5 TRBD2 . TRBV28 TGTGCCAGCAGTAATGGACTAGCGGGAGCGGGGGAGACCCAGTACTTC CASSNGLAGAGETQYF
TRBJ1-3 . . TRBV28 TGTGCCAGCAGTTTGTCAAAGACTGGAAACACCATATATTTT CASSLSKTGNTIYF
TRBJ2-5 . . TRBV14 TGTGCCAGCAGCCACGTACTAACGGGGACCCAGTACTTC CASSHVLTGTQYF
TRBJ1-4 . . TRBV28 TGTGCCAGCAGTTTTAGGGGTTGGGATGAAAAACTGTTTTTT CASSFRGWDEKLFF
TRBJ2-2 . few TRBV5-1 TGCGCCAGCAGCGGGAACACCGGGGAGCTGTTTTTT CASSGNTGELFF
TRBJ2-1 . . TRBV28 TGTGCCAGCAGTTTCGACAGGAACTCCTACAATGAGCAGTTCTTC CASSFDRNSYNEQFF
TRBJ1-1 . . TRBV7-3 TGTGCCAGCAGCTTAATGGTTGCAGGGGCGAACACTGAAGCTTTCTTT CASSLMVAGANTEAFF
TRBJ2-5 TRBD1 . TRBV11-3 TGTGCCAGCAGCCGACGAGGACAGGGGGCCGGAGAGACCCAGTACTTC CASSRRGQGAGETQYF
TRBJ1-1 TRBD1 . TRBV28 TGTGCCAGCAGTTTGGTTTCAGGGGGACTGAACACTGAAGCTTTCTTT CASSLVSGGLNTEAFF
TRBJ2-2 . . TRBV11-2 TGTGCCAGCAGCTTTTATGTCTCGGCAGTTTCCTCCGGGGAGCTGTTTTTT CASSFYVSAVSSGELFF